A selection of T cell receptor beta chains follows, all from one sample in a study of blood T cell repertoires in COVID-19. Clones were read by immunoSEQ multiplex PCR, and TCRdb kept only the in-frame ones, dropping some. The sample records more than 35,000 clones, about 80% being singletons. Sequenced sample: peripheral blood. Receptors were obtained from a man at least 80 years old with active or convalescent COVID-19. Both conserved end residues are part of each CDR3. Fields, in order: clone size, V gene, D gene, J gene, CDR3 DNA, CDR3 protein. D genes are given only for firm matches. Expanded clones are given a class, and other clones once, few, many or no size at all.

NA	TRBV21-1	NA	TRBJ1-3	TGTGCCAGCAGCAAAGTTGCAGGGAACGAAAACACCATATATTTT	CASSKVAGNENTIYF
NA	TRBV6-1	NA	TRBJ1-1	TGTGCCAGCAGTGAATTGAGGGGGGGGAACACTGAAGCTTTCTTT	CASSELRGGNTEAFF
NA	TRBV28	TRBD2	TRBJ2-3	TGTGCCAGCAGTCCGAAGCGGGGGAGGTCAGATACGCAGTATTTT	CASSPKRGRSDTQYF
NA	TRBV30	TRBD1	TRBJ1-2	TGTGCCTGGAGGCCGGGACAGGGGTTACTTTATGGCTACACCTTC	CAWRPGQGLLYGYTF
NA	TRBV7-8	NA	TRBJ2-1	TGTGCCAGCAGCTTAGCGCCGGGGTTTTACAATGAGCAGTTCTTC	CASSLAPGFYNEQFF
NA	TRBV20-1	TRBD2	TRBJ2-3	TGCAGTGCCAGTGTGCGGGGGGGTATGCAGTATTTT	CSASVRGGMQYF
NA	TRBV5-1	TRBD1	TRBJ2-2	TGCGCCAGCAGCTACAACCCCGGGACAGGGGGCGCGGGGGAGCTGTTTTTT	CASSYNPGTGGAGELFF
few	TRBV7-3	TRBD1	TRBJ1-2	TGTGCCAGCAGCTTGGGACAGGGGAACTATGGCTACACCTTC	CASSLGQGNYGYTF
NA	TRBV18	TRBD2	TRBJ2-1	TGTGCCAGCTCCCAGACTAGCGGGAGTGGTAATGAGCAGTTCTTC	CASSQTSGSGNEQFF
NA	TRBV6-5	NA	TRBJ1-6	TGTGCCAGCAGTTACCGTCCTCTCGGAGATAATTCACCCCTCCACTTT	CASSYRPLGDNSPLHF
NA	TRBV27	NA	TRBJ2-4	TGTGCCAGCAGCCTACGGGATGGGAACATTCAGTACTTC	CASSLRDGNIQYF
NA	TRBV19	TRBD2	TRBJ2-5	TGTGCCAGTCATTCGGGACTAGCGGGGGAGACCCAGTACTTC	CASHSGLAGETQYF
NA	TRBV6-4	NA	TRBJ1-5	TGTGCCAGCAGTGACGAGATGGATCGGAGGAGGCCCCAGCATTTT	CASSDEMDRRRPQHF
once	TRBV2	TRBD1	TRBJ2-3	TGTGCCAGCAGGGACAGGACCAGCACAGATACGCAGTATTTT	CASRDRTSTDTQYF
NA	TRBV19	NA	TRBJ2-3	TGTGCCAGTAGTATCTCTAGCTGGAAGGGCGCTCATCTTCCGAGTACGCAGTATTTT	CASSISSWKGAHLPSTQYF
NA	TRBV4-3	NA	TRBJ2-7	TGCGCCAGCAGCCAGTCTCAGGACAGACCCTACGAGCAGTACTTC	CASSQSQDRPYEQYF
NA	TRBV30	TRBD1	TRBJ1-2	TGTGCCTGGAGACTCCCGGGGACAGGGAATGGCTACACCTTC	CAWRLPGTGNGYTF
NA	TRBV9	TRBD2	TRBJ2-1	TGTGCCAGCAGCGTAGTTTACGGGAGGGGGAGGAATGAGCAGTTCTTC	CASSVVYGRGRNEQFF
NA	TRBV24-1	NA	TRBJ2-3	TGTGCCACCAGTGATACTCCGGACAGTAAGCCTAGCACAGATACGCAGTATTTT	CATSDTPDSKPSTDTQYF